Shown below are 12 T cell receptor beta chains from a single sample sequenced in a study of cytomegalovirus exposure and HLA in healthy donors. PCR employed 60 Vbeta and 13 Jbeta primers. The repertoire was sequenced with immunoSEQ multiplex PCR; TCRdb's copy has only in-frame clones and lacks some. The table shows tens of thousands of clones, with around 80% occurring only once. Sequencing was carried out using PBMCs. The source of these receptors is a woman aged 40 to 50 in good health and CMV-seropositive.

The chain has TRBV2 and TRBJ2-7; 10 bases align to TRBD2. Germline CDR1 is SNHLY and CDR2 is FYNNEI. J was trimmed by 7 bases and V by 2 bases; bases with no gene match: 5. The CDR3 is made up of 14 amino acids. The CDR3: CASSELAGVGEQYF. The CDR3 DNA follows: TGTGCCAGCAGTGAACTAGCGGGGGTCGGGGAGCAGTACTTC.

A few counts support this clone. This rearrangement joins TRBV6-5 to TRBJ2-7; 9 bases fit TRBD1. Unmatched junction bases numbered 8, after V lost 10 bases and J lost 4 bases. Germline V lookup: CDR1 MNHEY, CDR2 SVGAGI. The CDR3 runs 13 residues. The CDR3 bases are TGTGCCACCCGGGACAGGGTAGCATACGAGCAGTACTTC. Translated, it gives CATRDRVAYEQYF.

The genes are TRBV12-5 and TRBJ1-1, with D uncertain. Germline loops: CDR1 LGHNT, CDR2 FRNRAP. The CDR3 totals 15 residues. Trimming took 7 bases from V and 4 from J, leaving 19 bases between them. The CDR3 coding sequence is TGTGCTAGTGCCCCGCCGGGAATCGTCGGCACTGAAGCTTTCTTT. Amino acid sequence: CASAPPGIVGTEAFF.

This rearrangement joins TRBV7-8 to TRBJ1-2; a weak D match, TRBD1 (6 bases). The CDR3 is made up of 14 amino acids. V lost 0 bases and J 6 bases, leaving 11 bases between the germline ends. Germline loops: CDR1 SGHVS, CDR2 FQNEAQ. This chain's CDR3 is CASSLAGSGDGYTF. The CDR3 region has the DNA TGTGCCAGCAGCTTAGCCGGGTCAGGGGATGGCTACACCTTC.

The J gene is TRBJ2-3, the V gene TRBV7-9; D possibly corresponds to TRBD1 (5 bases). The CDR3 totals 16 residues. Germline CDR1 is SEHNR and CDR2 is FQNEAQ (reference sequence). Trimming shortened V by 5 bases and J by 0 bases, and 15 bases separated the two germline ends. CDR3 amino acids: CASSPLGQGSTDTQYF. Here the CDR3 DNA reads TGTGCCAGCAGCCCCCTGGGGCAGGGTAGCACAGATACGCAGTATTTT.

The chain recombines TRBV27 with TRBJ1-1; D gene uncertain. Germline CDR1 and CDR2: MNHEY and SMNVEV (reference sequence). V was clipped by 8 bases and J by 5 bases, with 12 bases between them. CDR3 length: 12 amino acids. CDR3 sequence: CASGVRGTEAFF. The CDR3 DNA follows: TGTGCCAGCGGTGTGCGGGGAACTGAAGCTTTCTTT.

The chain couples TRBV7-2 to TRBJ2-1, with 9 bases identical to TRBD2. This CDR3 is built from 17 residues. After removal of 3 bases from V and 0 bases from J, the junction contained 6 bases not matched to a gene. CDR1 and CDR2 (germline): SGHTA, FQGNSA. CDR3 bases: TGTGCCAGCAGCTTGAGCGGGGGGCTCAGCTCCTACAATGAGCAGTTCTTC. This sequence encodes CASSLSGGLSSYNEQFF. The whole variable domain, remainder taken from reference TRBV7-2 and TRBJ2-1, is GAGVSQSPSNKVTEKGKDVELRCDPISGHTALYWYRQSLGQGLEFLIYFQGNSAPDKSGLPSDRFSAERTGGSVSTLTIQRTQQEDSAVYLCASSLSGGLSSYNEQFFGPGTRLTVL.

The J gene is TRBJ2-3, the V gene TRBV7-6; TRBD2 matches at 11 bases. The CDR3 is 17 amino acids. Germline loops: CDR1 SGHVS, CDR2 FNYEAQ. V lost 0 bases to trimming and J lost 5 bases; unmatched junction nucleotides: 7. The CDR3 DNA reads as TGTGCCAGCAGCTTAGCGACGACTAGCGGGGCCGGAGATACGCAGTATTTT. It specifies CASSLATTSGAGDTQYF.

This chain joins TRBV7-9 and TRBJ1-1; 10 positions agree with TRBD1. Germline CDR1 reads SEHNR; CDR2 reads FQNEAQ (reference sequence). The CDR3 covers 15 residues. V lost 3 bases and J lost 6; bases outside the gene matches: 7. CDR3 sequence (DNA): TGTGCCAGCAGCTTGACAGGGGGCGGAAGCCCTGAAGCTTTCTTT. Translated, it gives CASSLTGGGSPEAFF.

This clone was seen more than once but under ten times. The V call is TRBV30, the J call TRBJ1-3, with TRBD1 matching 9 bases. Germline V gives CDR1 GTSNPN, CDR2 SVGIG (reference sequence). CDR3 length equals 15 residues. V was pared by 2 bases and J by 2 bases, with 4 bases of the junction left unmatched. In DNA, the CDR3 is TGTGCCTGGAGTCGGGGACAGGGAGCTGGAAACACCATATATTTT. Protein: CAWSRGQGAGNTIYF.

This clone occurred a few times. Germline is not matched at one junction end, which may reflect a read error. This CDR3 reads CSSSPIRRGGAYEQYF. CDR3 bases: TGTTCCAGCAGCCCGATCCGTCGCGGGGGGGCCTACGAGCAGTACTTC. The V call is TRBV7-9, the J call TRBJ2-7, with TRBD2 identical over 9 bases. Germline assignment: CDR1 SEHNR and CDR2 FQNEAQ (reference sequence). This CDR3 has 16 amino acids.

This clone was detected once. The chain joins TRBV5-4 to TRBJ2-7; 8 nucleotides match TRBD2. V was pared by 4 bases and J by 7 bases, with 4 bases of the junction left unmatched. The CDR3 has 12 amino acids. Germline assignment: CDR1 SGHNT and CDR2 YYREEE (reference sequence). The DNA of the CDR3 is TGTGCCAGCAGCGCGGGGGGACTAGAGCAGTACTTC. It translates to CASSAGGLEQYF.